The 31 T cell receptor beta chains listed next were all sequenced from one sample in a study of patients and donors after allogeneic stem cell transplantation. TCRdb processed the RT-PCR reads anew with MiXCR; each CDR3 protein has one entry. Altogether roughly 880,000 distinct CDR3 sequences are present, roughly 18% being singletons, with the ten largest covering under 6.5%. Sequencing was done on a sample of blood, either unsorted or a sorted T cell fraction (not recorded which). The receptors shown here come from a human donor who was either an allogeneic HSCT recipient or a stem cell or donor lymphocyte infusion donor (not recorded which). It is not recorded whose cells these are; they may come from a transplant donor.

This clonotype appeared a few times. The chain is built from TRBV20-1 and TRBJ2-3; D possibly corresponds to TRBD2 (7 bases). In germline, CDR1 is DFQATT, CDR2 SNEGSKA (reference sequence). The V end lost 6 bases, the J end lost 2 bases, and 18 bases lay between the germline ends. There are 15 residues in the CDR3. The DNA for the CDR3 is TGCAGTGCCTCAACCGGCGGGGGCTTCACAGATACGCAGTATTTT. This translates into CSASTGGGFTDTQYF.

This clonotype came up a few times. The rearrangement joins TRBV20-1 to TRBJ1-6; 9 bases map to TRBD1. The germline CDR1 and CDR2 sequences are DFQATT and SNEGSKA (reference sequence). This CDR3 has 15 residues. V shed 5 bases, J shed 10 bases, and the junction held 12 bases outside the gene matches. The CDR3 DNA follows: TGCAGTGCTCTCCTCCGGGACAGGGCTGCCTCACCCCTCCACTTT. This translates into CSALLRDRAASPLHF.

The chain joins TRBV18 to TRBJ1-5; 7 bases line up with TRBD1. The CDR3 runs to 15 residues. CDR1 is KGHSH, CDR2 LQKENI, per germline. Trimming took 3 bases from V and 6 from J; bases not matched to a gene: 8. The CDR3, as DNA: TGTGCCAGCTCACCGGATAAAGGGGGCTTTCAGCCCCAGCATTTT. Translation: CASSPDKGGFQPQHF.

This clonotype has a handful of counts. This chain joins TRBV12-3 or TRBV12-4 and TRBJ1-2; the match to TRBD1 covers 11 bases. The CDR3 sequence is 13 residues long. Trimming at V came to 3 bases and at J to 11 bases, leaving 5 bases not matched to a gene. The CDR3 loop reads CASSLADRGPYTF. CDR3 nucleotide sequence: TGTGCCAGCAGTTTGGCGGACAGGGGGCCTTACACCTTC.

V usage is TRBV5-6 and J usage is TRBJ1-2; possibly TRBD1 for D (5 bases). The CDR3 is made up of 16 amino acids. Per the germline V gene, CDR1 is SGHDT and CDR2 is YYEEEE. The V end lost 0 bases, the J end lost 4 bases, and 16 bases lay between the germline ends. The CDR3 DNA reads TGTGCCAGCAGCTTGGTACGGGTGTTTACAGGCTATGGCTACACCTTC. It yields the protein CASSLVRVFTGYGYTF.

The chain links TRBV2 to TRBJ2-1, with 8 nucleotides matching TRBD2. This CDR3 has 13 residues. Unmatched junction bases numbered 6, after V lost 10 bases and J lost 4 bases. The germline V gene has CDR1 SNHLY and CDR2 FYNNEI. This CDR3 is CATGGATYNEQFF. CDR3 bases: TGTGCCACCGGGGGGGCAACGTACAATGAGCAGTTCTTC.

This chain connects TRBV20-1 to TRBJ2-5; D call uncertain. Trimming cost V 6 bases and J 1 base, with 9 bases left between them. CDR3 length: 12 amino acids. CDR1 is DFQATT, CDR2 SNEGSKA, per germline (reference sequence). The CDR3 DNA follows: TGCAGTGCCGGGTTACCCCAAGAGACCCAGTACTTC. Protein: CSAGLPQETQYF.

This clonotype was detected many times. The gene calls are TRBV10-3 and TRBJ2-7; 9 bases align to TRBD2. This CDR3 region has 17 residues. The V and J ends lost 3 bases and 5 bases, in that order; junction bases with no gene match: 14. CDR1 is ENHRY, CDR2 SYGVKD, per germline. CDR3 bases: TGTGCCATCAGTGACATTACACCGGGACTAGCTATCCACGAGCAGTACTTC. This codes for CAISDITPGLAIHEQYF.

This clonotype showed up many times. The chain recombines TRBV3-1 with TRBJ2-7; D not certain. This CDR3 spans 12 amino acids. CDR1 is LGHDT, CDR2 YNNKEL, per germline (reference sequence). The germline V and J ends were trimmed by 1 base and 3 bases, with 4 bases remaining between them. CDR3 nucleotide sequence: TGTGCCAGCAGCCAAGTCAACTACGAGCAGTACTTC. It codes for CASSQVNYEQYF.

The rearrangement links TRBV30 to TRBJ1-1; D is unclear. The CDR3 is 12 residues long. The germline V and J ends were trimmed by 2 bases and 6 bases, with 10 bases remaining between them. The V gene's germline CDR1 is GTSNPN and CDR2 SVGIG (reference sequence). Here the CDR3 reads CAWSLPNSEAFF. CDR3 coding DNA: TGTGCCTGGAGTCTCCCAAATTCTGAAGCTTTCTTT.

To note about this clonotype: Possible read error: a much larger clone is one base away. The chain couples TRBV29-1 to TRBJ1-1; 10 positions match TRBD1. This CDR3 contains 13 residues. Looked up from germline, CDR1 is SQVTM and CDR2 is ANQGSEA. The ends lost 6 bases at V and 3 bases at J; junction bases unmatched: 4. In nucleotides, the CDR3 is TGCAGCGTCACGGGACAGGGGTACACTGAAGCTTTCTTT. Amino acids: CSVTGQGYTEAFF.

This clonotype was counted only a few times. The rearrangement uses TRBV27 and TRBJ2-2, with a tentative D call TRBD1 (5 bases). Trimming took 0 bases from V and 1 from J, leaving 9 bases between them. Germline-derived CDR1 and CDR2 are MNHEY and SMNVEV (reference sequence). This CDR3 contains 16 residues. The CDR3 protein is CASSLSVDMNTGELFF. DNA of the CDR3: TGTGCCAGCAGTTTATCGGTGGACATGAACACCGGGGAGCTGTTTTTT.

This clonotype has only a few counts. The CDR3 reads CASSLGQGVSNQPQHF. In DNA form, the CDR3 reads TGTGCCAGCAGCTTGGGGCAGGGGGTAAGCAATCAGCCCCAGCATTTT. The chain joins TRBV5-5 to TRBJ1-5; 7 bases fit TRBD1. CDR1 and CDR2 (germline): SGHKS, YYEKEE (reference sequence). Unmatched junction bases numbered 4, after V lost 0 bases and J lost 1 base. The CDR3 runs to 16 residues.

This clonotype was observed a few times. The gene calls are TRBV5-1 and TRBJ1-3; no firm D call. V lost 4 bases, J lost 4 bases, and 15 bases lay in between. CDR3 length: 15 residues. The germline gives CDR1 SGHRS, CDR2 YFSETQ. The CDR3 reads CASSQQTSSGNTIYF. The CDR3 DNA reads TGCGCCAGCAGCCAGCAGACATCCTCCGGAAACACCATATATTTT.

The rearrangement links TRBV29-1 to TRBJ1-2; tentatively, D is TRBD1 (6 bases). The CDR3 has 14 amino acids. Germline CDR1 is SQVTM and CDR2 is ANQGSEA. The V end lost 2 bases, the J end lost 4 bases, and 14 bases lay between the germline ends. The CDR3 coding sequence is TGCAGCGTTGAACAGCAGGGGAGGGGCTATGGCTACACCTTC. Amino acids: CSVEQQGRGYGYTF.

V and J are TRBV20-1 and TRBJ2-7, with TRBD1 matching over 9 bases. J was trimmed by 1 base and V by 4 bases; bases with no gene match: 5. The CDR3 extends over 14 amino acids. Per the germline V gene, CDR1 is DFQATT and CDR2 is SNEGSKA (reference sequence). CDR3 sequence (DNA): TGCAGTGCTACTTCAGGGACAGGGTCCTACGAGCAGTACTTC. Translated, it gives CSATSGTGSYEQYF.

Notes on this clonotype: The final CDR3 position lacks the conserved phenylalanine or tryptophan, pointing to a likely read error. This chain links TRBV11-2 with TRBJ1-2, with 10 nucleotides matching TRBD1. This CDR3 has 15 amino acids. The germline gives CDR1 SGHAT, CDR2 FQNNGV. V lost 4 bases and J lost 5; bases outside the gene matches: 7. The CDR3, as DNA: TGTGCCAGCAGCTCGACAGGGGGCGAAGTGTATGGCTACACCATC. Encoded protein: CASSSTGGEVYGYTI.

This clonotype turned up a few times. The gene calls are TRBV6-2 or TRBV6-3 and TRBJ2-2; the match to TRBD1 covers 7 bases. Trimming at V came to 5 bases and at J to 0 bases, leaving 12 bases not matched to a gene. The CDR3 runs 18 residues. From germline, CDR1 is MNHEY and CDR2 SVGEGT. The CDR3 DNA is TGTGCCAGCAGTAGACCGGGACAGATTCCGTCGAACACCGGGGAGCTGTTTTTT. Its protein product is CASSRPGQIPSNTGELFF.

This clonotype was picked up a small number of times. This chain links TRBV12-3 or TRBV12-4 with TRBJ2-5, with TRBD1 matching over 7 bases. The CDR3 loop spans 14 amino acids. The V and J ends lost 6 bases and 3 bases, in that order; junction bases with no gene match: 7. The CDR3 DNA reads TGTGCCAGCAGGCGCGACAGGGCCGAAGAGACCCAGTACTTC. Residues: CASRRDRAEETQYF.

The chain couples TRBV5-6 to TRBJ2-3; 11 bases line up with TRBD2. The CDR3 consists of 18 residues. The junction had 8 bases not matched to a gene; V was cut back by 2 bases and J by 0 bases. Germline V gene lookup returns CDR1 SGHDT and CDR2 YYEEEE. In DNA form, the CDR3 reads TGTGCCAGCAGCTTTGGACTAGCGGGTATTTCTAGCACAGATACGCAGTATTTT. Encoded protein: CASSFGLAGISSTDTQYF.

The table lists this clonotype with a few counts. The rearrangement uses TRBV2 and TRBJ1-1; 7 nucleotides match TRBD1. CDR3 size: 18 residues. V dropped 3 bases and J dropped 1; count of bases not matched to a gene: 14. Germline assignment: CDR1 SNHLY and CDR2 FYNNEI. The CDR3 is CASSDLLATGMGNTEAFF. The CDR3 coding sequence is TGTGCCAGCAGTGATTTGCTGGCGACAGGGATGGGGAACACTGAAGCTTTCTTT.

This clonotype was seen many times. The rearrangement joins TRBV7-9 to TRBJ1-2; a possible D gene is TRBD1 (5 bases). The CDR3 runs 15 residues. V gave up 5 bases and J gave up 4 bases, with 17 bases separating them. Germline loops: CDR1 SEHNR, CDR2 FQNEAQ (reference sequence). The CDR3 bases are TGTGCCAGCAGCCTCTTCGACCCGGGGACCTATGGCTACACCTTC. Its protein is CASSLFDPGTYGYTF.

V and J are TRBV4-2 and TRBJ2-7; 14 nucleotides agree with TRBD2. The germline gives CDR1 LGHNA, CDR2 YNFKEQ. Trimming removed 4 bases from V and 0 bases from J; junction bases left unmatched: 8. The CDR3 sequence is 18 residues long. The CDR3 region has the DNA TGTGCCAGCAGCCCAGCGGGACTAGCGGGAGCCCTCTCCTACGAGCAGTACTTC. It encodes CASSPAGLAGALSYEQYF.

The chain recombines TRBV27 with TRBJ2-5; no reliable D call. Germline V CDR1 and CDR2: MNHEY, SMNVEV (reference sequence). The CDR3 covers 15 residues. Trimming stripped 5 bases from V and 4 bases from J, with 17 bases between. CDR3 nucleotide sequence: TGTGCCAGCAGTCCTCGTAGGGTGGTTGGAGAGACCCAGTACTTC. Translated, it gives CASSPRRVVGETQYF.

At least ten counts were recorded for this clonotype. The genes are TRBV12-3 or TRBV12-4 and TRBJ1-2, with 8 bases aligning to TRBD1. This CDR3 is built from 13 residues. J was trimmed by 4 bases and V by 6 bases; bases with no gene match: 4. The chain's CDR3 is CASRTTGGYGYTF. The CDR3 bases are TGTGCCAGCAGGACTACAGGGGGCTATGGCTACACCTTC.

This rearrangement joins TRBV7-2 to TRBJ2-6; D uncertain. Germline CDR1 is SGHTA and CDR2 is FQGNSA. The CDR3 has 17 amino acids. With 3 bases removed from V and 0 bases from J, the gap between germline ends came to 12 bases. CDR3: CASSFQAVRSGANVLTF. CDR3 DNA: TGTGCCAGCAGCTTTCAGGCAGTCCGCTCTGGGGCCAACGTCCTGACTTTC.

V and J are TRBV5-6 and TRBJ2-7; perhaps TRBD2 as D (5 bases). The CDR3 length is 16 residues. Trimming pared 4 bases from V and 0 bases from J, leaving 17 bases between. The germline gives CDR1 SGHDT, CDR2 YYEEEE. CDR3 DNA: TGTGCCAGCAGCCCCCCCGGTGCGGGTCTCTCCTACGAGCAGTACTTC. Translation: CASSPPGAGLSYEQYF.

In its sample, this clonotype was seen a few times. This chain uses TRBV20-1 with TRBJ1-2; no clear D. This CDR3 region has 13 residues. The V end was cut by 6 bases, the J end by 5 bases, with 16 bases between. CDR1 is DFQATT and CDR2 is SNEGSKA in the germline V gene (reference sequence). The CDR3 DNA sequence: TGCAGTGCCTCTACTGGGCAGCGTTATGGCTACACCTTC. It translates to CSASTGQRYGYTF.

This clonotype was counted only a few times. The rearrangement links TRBV3-1 to TRBJ2-1; no clear D. The CDR3 has 14 residues. The germline V gene encodes CDR1 LGHDT and CDR2 YNNKEL (reference sequence). Trimming pared 4 bases from V and 7 bases from J, leaving 14 bases between. This CDR3 is CASSPPVGVNEQFF. CDR3 in DNA: TGTGCCAGCAGCCCCCCCGTTGGGGTTAATGAGCAGTTCTTC.

The J gene is TRBJ1-1, the V gene TRBV6-5; D is ambiguous. CDR1 is MNHEY, CDR2 SVGAGI, per germline. This CDR3 comprises 15 residues. V was shortened by 4 bases and J by 6 bases, with 18 bases between the two germline ends. CDR3 DNA sequence: TGTGCCAGCAGTTTCCGGGCCCCTATAGGAGCTGAAGCTTTCTTT. It is translated as CASSFRAPIGAEAFF.

The gene calls are TRBV7-9 and TRBJ2-3; perhaps TRBD1 as D (6 bases). In germline, CDR1 is SEHNR, CDR2 FQNEAQ (reference sequence). This CDR3 region has 16 residues. Trimming shortened V by 2 bases and J by 2 bases, and 14 bases separated the two germline ends. This chain's CDR3 is CASSLWDTKHTDTQYF. CDR3 bases: TGTGCCAGCAGCTTATGGGACACAAAACACACAGATACGCAGTATTTT.